Listed here are 11 T cell receptor beta chains from one sample, sequenced in a study of CD39 and CD103 CD8 tumor-infiltrating T cells. Sequencing was performed with immunoSEQ multiplex PCR; in TCRdb, only in-frame clones are kept and a portion is missing. The top ten clones hold 30% to 45% of a sample with about 1,800 clones, 73% of them seen once. Sequences were obtained from CD39- CD103- CD8+ T cells sorted from the tumor. Subset in this sample: CD103-CD39- double-negative CD45RA- CD8 T cells. All receptors come from a human donor with head and neck squamous cell carcinoma.

The V gene is TRBV5-6, the J gene TRBJ1-2; D call uncertain. The CDR3 has 14 amino acids. Germline lookup yields CDR1 SGHDT and CDR2 YYEEEE. V was cut by 4 bases and J by 2 bases, with 12 bases left in between. DNA of the CDR3: TGTGCCAGCAGCCCCGACACTAACAACTATGGCTACACCTTC. Amino acid sequence: CASSPDTNNYGYTF.

This clone was counted once. The chain joins TRBV13 to TRBJ2-7; the match to TRBD1 covers 10 bases. CDR3 length: 14 residues. Germline CDR1 PRHDT, CDR2 FYEKMQ (reference sequence). V was pared by 5 bases and J by 3 bases, with 4 bases of the junction left unmatched. The chain's CDR3 is CASSPGQGVYEQYF. CDR3 DNA: TGTGCCAGCAGCCCCGGACAGGGGGTCTACGAGCAGTACTTC.

The chain combines TRBV27 with TRBJ2-5, with 11 bases fitting TRBD2. CDR3 length equals 16 residues. Trimming at V came to 1 base and at J to 2 bases, leaving 3 bases not matched to a gene. Germline CDR1 MNHEY, CDR2 SMNVEV (reference sequence). CDR3 amino acids: CASSLYPSGGQETQYF. The CDR3 DNA follows: TGTGCCAGCAGTTTATATCCTAGCGGGGGGCAAGAGACCCAGTACTTC.

This clone was seen a handful of times. V gene TRBV7-6 combines with J gene TRBJ1-3; 8 nucleotides align to TRBD1. Unmatched junction bases numbered 6, after V lost 1 base and J lost 4 bases. The CDR3 runs to 16 residues. Germline loops: CDR1 SGHVS, CDR2 FNYEAQ. The CDR3 protein is CASSLGRRGQGNTIYF. Here the CDR3 DNA reads TGTGCCAGCAGCTTAGGTCGCAGGGGGCAAGGAAACACCATATATTTT.

This chain links TRBV9 with TRBJ2-7, with 7 bases identical to TRBD1. The length of the CDR3 is 16 residues. The V gene's germline CDR1 is SGDLS and CDR2 YYNGEE. Trimming removed 6 bases from V and 1 base from J; junction bases left unmatched: 13. The CDR3 loop reads CASTPYDRESSYEQYF. DNA of the CDR3: TGTGCCAGCACCCCTTACGACAGGGAAAGTTCCTACGAGCAGTACTTC.

This chain connects TRBV11-3 to TRBJ2-1; D remains ambiguous. Germline values: CDR1 SGHNT, CDR2 YENEEA. V was cut by 3 bases and J by 2 bases, with 23 bases left in between. This CDR3 region has 19 residues. The CDR3 reads CASSFFPVIGVAAYNEQFF. CDR3 DNA: TGTGCCAGCAGCTTCTTCCCCGTGATCGGCGTGGCGGCCTACAATGAGCAGTTCTTC.

The chain has TRBV6-1 and TRBJ2-3, with 9 positions matching TRBD1. The junction had 9 bases not matched to a gene; V was cut back by 7 bases and J by 4 bases. The CDR3 totals 15 residues. Germline CDR1 is MNHNS and CDR2 is SASEGT. The CDR3 loop reads CASNYPGQGPDTQYF. The DNA for the CDR3 is TGTGCCAGCAACTATCCGGGACAGGGTCCAGATACGCAGTATTTT.

This chain links TRBV28 with TRBJ2-1; 7 bases agree with TRBD2. The CDR3 consists of 15 residues. The trim removed 4 bases at V and 3 bases at J, leaving 6 bases unmatched. Germline V gene sequence: CDR1 MDHEN, CDR2 SYDVKM. The CDR3 DNA follows: TGTGCCAGCAGTTGGGCGGGAGAAGGCTACAATGAGCAGTTCTTC. Its translation is CASSWAGEGYNEQFF.

The CDR3 sequence: CASSQAGREAFF. The CDR3 DNA reads TGCGCCAGCAGCCAAGCGGGCAGAGAAGCTTTCTTT. The chain carries TRBV4-1 and TRBJ1-1; D gene uncertain. Trimming took 1 base from V and 8 from J, leaving 8 bases between them. This CDR3 comprises 12 residues. Germline loops: CDR1 MGHRA, CDR2 YSYEKL.

There are a few counts of this clone. This CDR3 reads CASVPLVLNTGELFF. The CDR3 DNA reads TGTGCCAGCGTCCCGTTGGTTTTGAACACCGGGGAGCTGTTTTTT. The chain employs TRBV7-9 and TRBJ2-2; D remains ambiguous. The V end was cut by 8 bases, the J end by 1 base, with 14 bases between. The CDR3 contains 15 residues. Germline assignment: CDR1 SEHNR and CDR2 FQNEAQ (reference sequence).

This chain uses TRBV19 with TRBJ1-1; D remains ambiguous. The CDR3 runs to 13 residues. The V end was cut by 9 bases, the J end by 1 base, with 12 bases between. Germline V gene data show CDR1 as LNHDA and CDR2 as SQIVND (reference sequence). CDR3 loop: CASLGSRNTEAFF. DNA of the CDR3: TGTGCCAGCTTAGGGTCCAGGAACACTGAAGCTTTCTTT.